Below, 14 T cell receptor beta chains from the same sample are listed, as sequenced in a study of blood T cell repertoires in COVID-19. Clones were read by immunoSEQ multiplex PCR, and TCRdb kept only the in-frame ones, dropping some. This repertoire shows some 120,000 clones, about 70% found once; its top ten account for 6%. Source material: peripheral blood. The receptors derive from a man aged 80 or over with COVID-19, enrolled during active disease.

This rearrangement joins TRBV4-1 to TRBJ1-5; D gene ambiguous. The germline CDR1 and CDR2 sequences are MGHRA and YSYEKL. Trimming removed 1 base at V and 0 bases at J, with 4 bases between. The CDR3 sequence is 14 residues long. The CDR3 DNA follows: TGCGCCAGCAGCCAAGTCGGTAGCAATCAGCCCCAGCATTTT. Its protein is CASSQVGSNQPQHF.

There are a few counts of this clone. The CDR3 reads CAWSAWDRGPVEGGELFF. The CDR3 DNA sequence: TGTGCCTGGAGTGCCTGGGACAGGGGGCCAGTGGAGGGCGGGGAGCTGTTTTTT. The V and J genes are TRBV30 and TRBJ2-2, with 12 positions matching TRBD1. Looked up from germline, CDR1 is GTSNPN and CDR2 is SVGIG (reference sequence). The J segment lost 7 bases and the V segment lost 1 base, leaving 13 bases of the junction unmatched. The CDR3 totals 18 residues.

This chain connects TRBV18 to TRBJ2-1, with D possibly TRBD2 on 5 matching bases. The CDR3 spans 16 residues. The germline V and J ends were trimmed by 0 bases and 0 bases, with 9 bases remaining between them. From germline, CDR1 is KGHSH and CDR2 LQKENI. DNA of the CDR3: TGTGCCAGCTCACCACCGACGGGGAGCTCCTACAATGAGCAGTTCTTC. This codes for CASSPPTGSSYNEQFF.

This clone showed up just a few times. The chain recombines TRBV5-4 with TRBJ2-1; 7 bases align to TRBD2. The CDR3 is 15 residues long. Per the germline V gene, CDR1 is SGHNT and CDR2 is YYREEE (reference sequence). Losses at the gene ends were 1 base for V and 5 bases for J; bases not matched to a gene: 6. The CDR3 sequence is CASSLISGRNNEQFF. The CDR3 DNA reads TGTGCCAGCAGCTTGATTAGCGGGCGTAACAATGAGCAGTTCTTC. Together with reference TRBV5-4 and TRBJ2-1, the CDR3 gives the full variable domain: ETGVTQSPTHLIKTRGQQVTLRCSSQSGHNTVSWYQQALGQGPQFIFQYYREEENGRGNFPPRFSGLQFPNYSSELNVNALELDDSALYLCASSLISGRNNEQFFGPGTRLTVL.

The chain has TRBV19 and TRBJ2-1; 11 positions match TRBD1. The CDR3 loop spans 14 amino acids. Germline V CDR1 and CDR2: LNHDA, SQIVND (reference sequence). V lost 1 base and J lost 9; bases outside the gene matches: 2. As DNA, the CDR3 is TGTGCCAGTAGTATAGGGGACAGGGGGGGTGAGCAGTTCTTC. Its translation: CASSIGDRGGEQFF.

V usage is TRBV18 and J usage is TRBJ1-5; TRBD1 agrees at 7 bases. The J segment lost 1 base and the V segment lost 3 bases, leaving 6 bases of the junction unmatched. Germline V gene lookup returns CDR1 KGHSH and CDR2 LQKENI. CDR3 length: 16 residues. CDR3 sequence (DNA): TGTGCCAGCTCACCCGGCGAGGGGGCGAGCAATCAGCCCCAGCATTTT. It specifies CASSPGEGASNQPQHF.

This chain links TRBV3-1 (or the pseudogene TRBV3-2) with TRBJ2-1; 12 positions agree with TRBD2. V dropped 1 base and J dropped 9; count of bases not matched to a gene: 7. The CDR3 length is 16 residues. In germline, CDR1 is LGHDT, CDR2 YNNKEL (reference sequence). The CDR3 DNA is TGTGCCAGCAGCCAAGGACTAGCGGGAGTCGGGAGTGAGCAGTTCTTC. Its protein product is CASSQGLAGVGSEQFF.

The gene calls are TRBV19 and TRBJ2-2; the D gene is possibly TRBD2 (5 bases). Germline V lookup: CDR1 LNHDA, CDR2 SQIVND (reference sequence). The germline V and J ends were trimmed by 6 bases and 7 bases, with 9 bases remaining between them. CDR3 length: 12 amino acids. In nucleotides, the CDR3 is TGTGCCAGTAGCGGGATGGGCGGGGAGCTGTTTTTT. Its translation is CASSGMGGELFF. Looking up the rest from reference TRBV19 and TRBJ2-2 gives the full variable domain: DGGITQSPKYLFRKEGQNVTLSCEQNLNHDAMYWYRQDPGQGLRLIYYSQIVNDFQKGDIAEGYSVSREKKESFPLTVTSAQKNPTAFYLCASSGMGGELFFGEGSRLTVL.

The chain uses TRBV5-1 and TRBJ2-5, with 10 nucleotides matching TRBD2. This CDR3 is 18 amino acids long. The ends lost 0 bases at V and 3 bases at J; junction bases unmatched: 11. Germline assignment: CDR1 SGHRS and CDR2 YFSETQ. The CDR3 DNA reads TGCGCCAGCAGCTTGGTGGGGTCTCTAGCGGGAGTTAAAGAGACCCAGTACTTC. Protein: CASSLVGSLAGVKETQYF.

The V gene is TRBV28, the J gene TRBJ2-1; D perhaps matches TRBD2 (5 bases). Germline V gives CDR1 MDHEN, CDR2 SYDVKM. The CDR3 length is 16 residues. Trimming removed 4 bases from V and 3 bases from J, with 16 bases in between. DNA of the CDR3: TGTGCCAGCAGTTCCCTGGACGGGATCCTCTACAATGAGCAGTTCTTC. It codes for CASSSLDGILYNEQFF.

V is TRBV5-1 and J is TRBJ2-7, with D unresolved. Trimming took off 2 bases at V and 6 bases at J, with 9 bases between the two ends. Germline CDR1 and CDR2: SGHRS and YFSETQ. The CDR3 contains 12 residues. The CDR3 DNA reads TGCGCCAGCAGCTTTAGCCAGCGCGAGCAGTACTTC. Translated, it gives CASSFSQREQYF.

This clone is judged medium-sized. This chain joins TRBV27 and TRBJ1-6; D gene ambiguous. Trimming took 3 bases from V and 5 from J, leaving 11 bases between them. Germline V gives CDR1 MNHEY, CDR2 SMNVEV (reference sequence). The CDR3 sequence is 15 residues long. Here the CDR3 DNA reads TGTGCCAGCAGTTTTGAGGGAACCAATAATTCACCCCTCCACTTT. Protein sequence: CASSFEGTNNSPLHF.

This clone was seen more than once but under ten times. The chain combines TRBV3-1 (or the pseudogene TRBV3-2) with TRBJ2-7, with TRBD2 matching over 10 bases. This CDR3 region has 17 residues. Germline CDR1 reads LGHDT; CDR2 reads YNNKEL (reference sequence). The junction had 10 bases not matched to a gene; V was cut back by 0 bases and J by 5 bases. CDR3 sequence (DNA): TGTGCCAGCAGCCAAGAGTCGCTAGCGGGAGATTTGGACGAGCAGTACTTC. Encoded protein: CASSQESLAGDLDEQYF.

The chain links TRBV27 to TRBJ2-7; 7 bases agree with TRBD1. The ends lost 6 bases at V and 6 bases at J; junction bases unmatched: 5. This CDR3 comprises 12 residues. Germline V lookup: CDR1 MNHEY, CDR2 SMNVEV (reference sequence). For the CDR3, the DNA is TGTGCCAGCAGGCAAACAGGGGCCGAGCAGTACTTC. Its translation: CASRQTGAEQYF.